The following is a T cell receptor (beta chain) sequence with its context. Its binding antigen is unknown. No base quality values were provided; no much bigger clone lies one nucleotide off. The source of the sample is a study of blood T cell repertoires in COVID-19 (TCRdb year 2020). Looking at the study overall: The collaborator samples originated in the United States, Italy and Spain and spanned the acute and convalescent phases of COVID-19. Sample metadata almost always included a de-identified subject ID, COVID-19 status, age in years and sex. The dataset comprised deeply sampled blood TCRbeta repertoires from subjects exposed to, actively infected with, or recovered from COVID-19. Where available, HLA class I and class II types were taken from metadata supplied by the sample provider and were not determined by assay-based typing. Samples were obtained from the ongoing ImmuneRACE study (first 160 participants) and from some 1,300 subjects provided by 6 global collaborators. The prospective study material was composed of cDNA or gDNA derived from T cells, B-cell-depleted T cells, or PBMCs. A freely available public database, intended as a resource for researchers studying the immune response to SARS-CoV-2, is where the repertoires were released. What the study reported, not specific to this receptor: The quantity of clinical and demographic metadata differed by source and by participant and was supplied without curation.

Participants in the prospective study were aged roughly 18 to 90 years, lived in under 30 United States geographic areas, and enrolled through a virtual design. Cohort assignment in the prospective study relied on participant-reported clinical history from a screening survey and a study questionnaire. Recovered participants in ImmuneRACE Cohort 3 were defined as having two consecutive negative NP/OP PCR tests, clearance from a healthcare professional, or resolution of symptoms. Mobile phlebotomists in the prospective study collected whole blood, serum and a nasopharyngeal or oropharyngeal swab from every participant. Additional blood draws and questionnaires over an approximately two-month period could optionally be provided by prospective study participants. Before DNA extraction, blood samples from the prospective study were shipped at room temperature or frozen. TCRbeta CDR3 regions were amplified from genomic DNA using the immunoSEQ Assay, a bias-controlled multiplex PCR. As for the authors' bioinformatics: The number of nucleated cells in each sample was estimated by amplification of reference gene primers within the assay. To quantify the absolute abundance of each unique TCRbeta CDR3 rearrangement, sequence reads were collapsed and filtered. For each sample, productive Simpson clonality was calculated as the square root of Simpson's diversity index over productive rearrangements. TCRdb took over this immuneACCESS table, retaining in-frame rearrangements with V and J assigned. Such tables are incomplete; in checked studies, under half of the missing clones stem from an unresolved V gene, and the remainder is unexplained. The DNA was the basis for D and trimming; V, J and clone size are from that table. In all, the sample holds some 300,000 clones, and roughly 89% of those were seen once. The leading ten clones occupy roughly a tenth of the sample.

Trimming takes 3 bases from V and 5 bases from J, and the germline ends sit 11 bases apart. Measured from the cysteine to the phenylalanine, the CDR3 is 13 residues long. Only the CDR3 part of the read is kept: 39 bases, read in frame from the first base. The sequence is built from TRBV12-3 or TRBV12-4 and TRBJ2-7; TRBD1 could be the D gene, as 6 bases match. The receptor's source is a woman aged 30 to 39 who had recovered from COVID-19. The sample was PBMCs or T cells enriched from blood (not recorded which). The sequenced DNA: TGTGCCAGCAGTTTGCGACAGGCCAACGAGCAGTACTTC. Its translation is CASSLRQANEQYF.